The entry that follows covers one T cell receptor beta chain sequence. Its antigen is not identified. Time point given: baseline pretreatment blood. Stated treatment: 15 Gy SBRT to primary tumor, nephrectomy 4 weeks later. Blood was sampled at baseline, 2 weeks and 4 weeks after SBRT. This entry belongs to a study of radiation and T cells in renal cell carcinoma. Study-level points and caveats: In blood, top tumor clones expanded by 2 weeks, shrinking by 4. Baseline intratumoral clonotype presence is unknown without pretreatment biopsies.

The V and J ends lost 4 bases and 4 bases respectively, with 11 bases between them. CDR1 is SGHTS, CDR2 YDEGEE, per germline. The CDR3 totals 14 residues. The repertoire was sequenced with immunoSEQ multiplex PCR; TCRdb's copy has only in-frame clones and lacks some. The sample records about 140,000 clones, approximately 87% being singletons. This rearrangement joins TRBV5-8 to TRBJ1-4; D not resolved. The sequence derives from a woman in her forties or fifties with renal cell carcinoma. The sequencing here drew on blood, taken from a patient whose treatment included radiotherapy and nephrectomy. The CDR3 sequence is CASSPHELNEKLFF. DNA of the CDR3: TGTGCCAGCAGCCCGCACGAACTTAATGAAAAACTGTTTTTT.